One sample yielded the 13 T cell receptor beta chains listed below, sequenced in a study of T cell responses to AZD1222 COVID-19 vaccine. Method: immunoSEQ multiplex PCR; TCRdb's copy keeps in-frame clones and lacks some. Of around 99,000 clones listed, approximately 90% are singletons. The sequencing used peripheral blood, collected 28 days after the second AZD1222 dose. The receptor source for this set is an adult who received the AZD1222 COVID-19 vaccine.

The chain joins TRBV2 to TRBJ1-5; D is unclear. This CDR3 comprises 12 residues. V was clipped by 0 bases and J by 3 bases, with 0 bases between them. CDR1 and CDR2 (germline): SNHLY, FYNNEI. The CDR3 region has the DNA TGTGCCAGCAGTGAAGCCAATCAGCCCCAGCATTTT. It codes for CASSEANQPQHF.

This sequence joins TRBV2 and TRBJ2-3; D unresolved. The CDR3 contains 14 residues. Germline CDR1 and CDR2: SNHLY and FYNNEI. Trimming took off 6 bases at V and 0 bases at J, with 10 bases between the two ends. The CDR3 DNA sequence: TGTGCCAGCAGAGGAGATATTAGCACAGATACGCAGTATTTT. Amino acids: CASRGDISTDTQYF.

The V and J genes are TRBV27 and TRBJ1-6; perhaps TRBD1 as D (6 bases). This CDR3 region has 13 residues. V was cut by 2 bases and J by 8 bases, with 7 bases left in between. CDR1 and CDR2 (germline): MNHEY, SMNVEV (reference sequence). Here the CDR3 reads CASSLNRDSPLHF. The CDR3 DNA reads as TGTGCCAGCAGTTTAAACAGGGATTCACCCCTCCACTTT.

The chain carries TRBV10-3 and TRBJ2-3; TRBD2 aligns across 10 bases. Germline CDR1 is ENHRY and CDR2 is SYGVKD. V gave up 9 bases and J gave up 5 bases; unmatched junction bases: 5. This CDR3 spans 13 amino acids. CDR3 nucleotides: TGTGCCATTACTAGCGGGATTGGAGATACGCAGTATTTT. This codes for CAITSGIGDTQYF.

The J gene is TRBJ1-1, the V gene TRBV18; D might be TRBD1 (6 bases). Germline V gene data show CDR1 as KGHSH and CDR2 as LQKENI. V lost 3 bases, J lost 3 bases, and 17 bases lay in between. This CDR3 contains 16 residues. CDR3 in DNA: TGTGCCAGCTCACCGCTTCGGGGAAGGGGGTACACTGAAGCTTTCTTT. It codes for CASSPLRGRGYTEAFF.

J is TRBJ1-5 and V is TRBV30, with TRBD1 matching over 9 bases. CDR1 and CDR2 (germline): GTSNPN, SVGIG (reference sequence). The CDR3 has 13 residues. With V trimmed by 6 bases and J by 5 bases, 5 bases remained unmatched. The CDR3 is CACGTGRDQPQHF. In DNA form, the CDR3 reads TGTGCCTGTGGGACAGGGAGGGATCAGCCCCAGCATTTT.

V usage is TRBV27 and J usage is TRBJ2-7; the D gene is possibly TRBD2 (5 bases). CDR1 and CDR2 (germline): MNHEY, SMNVEV (reference sequence). The CDR3 loop spans 17 amino acids. Trimming pared 0 bases from V and 7 bases from J, leaving 22 bases between. CDR3 sequence reads: CASSLSMSRGGSWEQYF. Written as DNA, the CDR3 is TGTGCCAGCAGTTTATCGATGTCCCGTGGCGGGTCTTGGGAGCAGTACTTC.

The rearrangement uses TRBV24-1 and TRBJ1-2; no definite D call. Trimming stripped 1 base from V and 11 bases from J, with 10 bases between. CDR3 length: 12 residues. Germline-derived CDR1 and CDR2 are KGHDR and SFDVKD. As DNA, the CDR3 is TGTGCCACCAGTGATTTTGGGTCCATATACACCTTC. It specifies CATSDFGSIYTF.

The chain combines TRBV5-1 with TRBJ1-1, with no clear D. V was cut by 4 bases and J by 1 base, with 11 bases left in between. Germline loops: CDR1 SGHRS, CDR2 YFSETQ. The CDR3 is 14 residues long. CDR3 DNA: TGCGCCAGCAGCCTGGTCGATGAGAACACTGAAGCTTTCTTT. Its translation: CASSLVDENTEAFF.

V usage is TRBV7-9 and J usage is TRBJ2-3; TRBD2 aligns across 10 bases. This CDR3 is built from 18 residues. The J segment lost 3 bases and the V segment lost 6 bases, leaving 15 bases of the junction unmatched. Germline assignment: CDR1 SEHNR and CDR2 FQNEAQ (reference sequence). CDR3: CASRPRLAGEIRTDTQYF. The CDR3, as DNA: TGTGCCAGCAGACCCCGGCTAGCGGGAGAAATTCGGACAGATACGCAGTATTTT. Looking up the rest from reference TRBV7-9 and TRBJ2-3 gives the full variable domain: DTGVSQNPRHKITKRGQNVTFRCDPISEHNRLYWYRQTLGQGPEFLTYFQNEAQLEKSRLLSDRFSAERPKGSFSTLEIQRTEQGDSAMYLCASRPRLAGEIRTDTQYFGPGTRLTVL.

The chain joins TRBV27 to TRBJ2-5; D call uncertain. The ends were cut back, 1 base at V and 1 base at J, with 4 bases in the middle. Germline V gives CDR1 MNHEY, CDR2 SMNVEV (reference sequence). This CDR3 has 13 residues. The CDR3 nucleotides are TGTGCCAGCAGTTTATTCCTCCAAGAGACCCAGTACTTC. This translates into CASSLFLQETQYF.

This chain's CDR3 is CASSPLNRIQDWNEQFF. The CDR3 DNA reads as TGTGCCAGCTCGCCTTTGAACAGAATTCAGGACTGGAATGAGCAGTTCTTC. This chain connects TRBV18 to TRBJ2-1, with D possibly being TRBD2 (5 bases). CDR1 is KGHSH, CDR2 LQKENI, per germline. This CDR3 has 17 amino acids. Between the trimmed V and J ends, which lost 6 bases and 7 bases, there was a span of 25 bases.

The chain couples TRBV6-1 to TRBJ1-1, with unresolved D. V gave up 2 bases and J gave up 1 base, with 5 bases separating them. In germline, CDR1 is MNHNS, CDR2 SASEGT. CDR3 length: 13 residues. This CDR3 is CASSERWNTEAFF. In DNA form, the CDR3 reads TGTGCCAGCAGTGAACGGTGGAACACTGAAGCTTTCTTT.